The present entry profiles one TCR beta chain with its context. Its matching antigen is unknown. The entry originates in a study of cytomegalovirus exposure and HLA in healthy donors. Points from the study as a whole: Certain sequence variants were highly shared and formed a cluster, and this cluster was likely a sequencing artifact. Some V segments could not be told apart, so they were left out, TRBV6-2 and TRBV6-3 among them. Relative to the approximately 700-donor mean, N-insertions were reportedly fewer in an Asian-associated ancestry cluster in a later analysis.

Germline assignment: CDR1 SGHVS and CDR2 FNYEAQ. Germline trimming cut 4 bases from V and 6 bases from J; bases unmatched to any gene: 6. This CDR3 has 14 residues. PCR used 60 Vbeta primers and 13 Jbeta primers. Profiled with immunoSEQ multiplex PCR; TCRdb holds only in-frame clones, not every one. The data contain around 180,000 clones, roughly 78% of them seen just once; the ten biggest clones take up less than 15%. Though probably carrying unrecorded immune exposures, donors were nominally healthy at sampling. Sequenced: PBMCs. This chain joins TRBV7-6 and TRBJ2-7, with TRBD1 matching over 10 bases. The receptor's source is a woman between 50 and 59 years old in good health and CMV-seropositive. CDR3 in DNA: TGTGCCAGCAGCTATAGACAGGGGGCTTTCGAGCAGTACTTC. It specifies CASSYRQGAFEQYF.